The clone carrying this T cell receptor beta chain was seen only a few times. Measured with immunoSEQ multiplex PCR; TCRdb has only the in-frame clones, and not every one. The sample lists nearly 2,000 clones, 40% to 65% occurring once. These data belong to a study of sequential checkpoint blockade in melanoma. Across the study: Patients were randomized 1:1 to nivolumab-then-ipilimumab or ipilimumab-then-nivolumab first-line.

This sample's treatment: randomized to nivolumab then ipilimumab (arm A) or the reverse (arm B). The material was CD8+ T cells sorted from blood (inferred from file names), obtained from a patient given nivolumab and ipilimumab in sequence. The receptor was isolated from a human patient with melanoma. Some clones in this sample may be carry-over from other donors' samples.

The DNA for the CDR3 is TGTGCCAGCAGCTTAGTTGGGGCAGGGCACTACGAGCAGTACTTC. This encodes CASSLVGAGHYEQYF. The chain employs TRBV7-9 and TRBJ2-7; weak D call: TRBD1 (5 bases). The CDR3 length is 15 residues. Per the germline V gene, CDR1 is SEHNR and CDR2 is FQNEAQ (reference sequence). V was cut by 1 base and J by 3 bases, with 13 bases left in between.